One sample yielded the 29 T cell receptor beta chains listed below, sequenced in a study of post-analysis software for immune sequencing data. Broader study findings: There were five TRBV segments more frequent in patients than controls, and TRBV5-6, TRBV5-1 and TRBV20-1 were among them.

TCR beta cDNA libraries had unique molecular identifiers. Each CDR3 protein is one row after TCRdb ran MiXCR on the PCR reads. Seen here are 400,000 to 500,000 distinct CDR3 sequences, 35% to 45% observed once, and the top ten hold under 9%. These receptors have no identified antigens. The sequencing sample was made of blood. Receptors originate from a girl aged 2 to 9 with multiple sclerosis.

This clonotype occurred a few times. The chain couples TRBV20-1 to TRBJ1-2; D possibly corresponds to TRBD1 (6 bases). V lost 0 bases and J 7 bases, leaving 15 bases between the germline ends. The CDR3 sequence is 14 residues long. CDR1 and CDR2 (germline): DFQATT, SNEGSKA (reference sequence). The CDR3, as DNA: TGCAGTGCTAGAGAGGGGGCAGGGGCAGTTGGCTACACCTTC. It is translated as CSAREGAGAVGYTF.

The chain uses TRBV4-1 and TRBJ1-2; no firm D call. Germline CDR1 MGHRA, CDR2 YSYEKL. This CDR3 is 16 amino acids long. V was shortened by 0 bases and J by 7 bases, with 18 bases between the two germline ends. CDR3 DNA sequence: TGCGCCAGCAGCCAAGAGCGAAGGATATCAGCTGGTGGCTACACCTTC. This gives the protein CASSQERRISAGGYTF.

This clonotype was seen a single time. The gene calls are TRBV28 and TRBJ2-4, with a weak D call TRBD1 (6 bases). The DNA end is more similar to TRBJ2-7, so the J call may be wrong. The CDR3 spans 13 residues. From germline, CDR1 is MDHEN and CDR2 SYDVKM. The CDR3 DNA sequence: TGTGCCAGCAGGTGGACAGCGGACTACGAGCAGTACTTC. It encodes CASRWTADYEQYF.

This sequence joins TRBV24-1 and TRBJ1-4; TRBD1 matches 8 bases. The CDR3 spans 15 residues. CDR1 KGHDR and CDR2 SFDVKD come from the germline V gene. The junction had 3 bases not matched to a gene; V was cut back by 3 bases and J by 4 bases. In nucleotides, the CDR3 is TGTGCCACCAGTGATCCCGACAGGGGTAATGAAAAACTGTTTTTT. Its protein product is CATSDPDRGNEKLFF.

The V gene is TRBV14, the J gene TRBJ2-7; D unresolved. The J call may be in error: the DNA end matches TRBJ2-5 better. The CDR3 length is 17 residues. Per germline, CDR1 SGHDN and CDR2 FVKESK. The CDR3 sequence: CASSQDHPRPGQETQYF. DNA for the CDR3: TGTGCCAGCAGCCAAGATCATCCAAGGCCAGGTCAAGAGACCCAGTACTTC.

The chain joins TRBV12-3 or TRBV12-4 to TRBJ2-3; TRBD2 matches 10 bases. The CDR3 runs to 20 residues. V dropped 4 bases and J dropped 0; count of bases not matched to a gene: 16. CDR3 amino acids: CASSSPRQGRTSGSTDTQYF. The DNA of the CDR3 is TGTGCCAGCAGTTCCCCGCGCCAGGGCAGGACTAGCGGCAGCACAGATACGCAGTATTTT.

A few counts support this clonotype. This chain connects TRBV28 to TRBJ2-6; possibly TRBD1 or TRBD2 for D (5 bases each). This CDR3 has 16 amino acids. Trimming took off 10 bases at V and 0 bases at J, with 16 bases between the two ends. Germline values: CDR1 MDHEN, CDR2 SYDVKM. CDR3 in amino acids: CATGAFFISGANVLTF. In nucleotides, the CDR3 is TGTGCCACCGGGGCCTTTTTTATCTCTGGGGCCAACGTCCTGACTTTC. Based on the CDR3 plus reference TRBV28 and TRBJ2-6, the full variable domain is DVKVTQSSRYLVKRTGEKVFLECVQDMDHENMFWYRQDPGLGLRLIYFSYDVKMKEKGDIPEGYSVSREKKERFSLILESASTNQTSMYLCATGAFFISGANVLTFGAGSRLTVL.

The chain recombines TRBV4-1 with TRBJ2-3; no clear D. Matching the DNA end better, TRBJ2-7 makes the J call doubtful. In germline, CDR1 is MGHRA, CDR2 YSYEKL. The CDR3 length is 13 residues. The CDR3 DNA reads TGCGCCAGCAGCCCTTACCGCACAGATACGCAGTACTTC. Translation gives CASSPYRTDTQYF.

The chain combines TRBV7-9 with TRBJ1-1; D is uncertain. The V and J ends lost 1 base and 1 base respectively, with 7 bases between them. CDR1 SEHNR and CDR2 FQNEAQ come from the germline V gene (reference sequence). The CDR3 sequence is 14 residues long. The CDR3 region has the DNA TGTGCCAGCAGCTTAGGGGTCGGGAACACTGAAGCTTTCTTT. It yields the protein CASSLGVGNTEAFF.

The table lists this clonotype with a few counts. This chain connects TRBV5-1 to TRBJ1-2; TRBD1 agrees at 9 bases. The germline gives CDR1 SGHRS, CDR2 YFSETQ. The junction had 9 bases not matched to a gene; V was cut back by 4 bases and J by 5 bases. This CDR3 is 15 amino acids long. The CDR3 loop is CASSPLVGQGYGYTF. CDR3 sequence (DNA): TGCGCCAGCAGCCCGTTGGTGGGACAGGGTTATGGCTACACCTTC. The whole variable domain, filled in from reference TRBV5-1 and TRBJ1-2, reads KAGVTQTPRYLIKTRGQQVTLSCSPISGHRSVSWYQQTPGQGLQFLFEYFSETQRNKGNFPGRFSGRQFSNSRSEMNVSTLELGDSALYLCASSPLVGQGYGYTFGSGTRLTVV.

The V call is TRBV2, the J call TRBJ1-6; the D gene is possibly TRBD1 (5 bases). Germline V gene sequence: CDR1 SNHLY, CDR2 FYNNEI. The V gene lost 7 bases and the J gene lost 10 bases, with 20 bases spanning the gap. This CDR3 has 15 residues. The chain's CDR3 is CASTPTVDMRSPLHF. The CDR3 bases are TGTGCCAGCACCCCAACGGTGGACATGAGGTCACCCCTCCACTTT.

The rearrangement links TRBV7-2 to TRBJ1-5; D gene unclear. This CDR3 is 17 amino acids long. CDR1 and CDR2 (germline): SGHTA, FQGNSA. V was shortened by 1 base and J by 0 bases, with 13 bases between the two germline ends. The CDR3 DNA follows: TGTGCCAGCAGCTTAGTGGACGGCCCTTATAGCAATCAGCCCCAGCATTTT. Its translation is CASSLVDGPYSNQPQHF.

The chain employs TRBV5-1 and TRBJ2-3; the D is unclear. This CDR3 has 13 residues. V was cut by 0 bases and J by 6 bases, with 8 bases left in between. The germline V gene encodes CDR1 SGHRS and CDR2 YFSETQ. CDR3 protein: CASSLEGIDTQYF. CDR3 coding DNA: TGCGCCAGCAGCTTGGAAGGAATCGATACGCAGTATTTT.

The genes are TRBV6-5 and TRBJ2-3; 7 nucleotides align to TRBD2. Germline CDR1 reads MNHEY; CDR2 reads SVGAGI. This CDR3 region has 17 residues. V dropped 0 bases and J dropped 6; count of bases not matched to a gene: 12. The CDR3 DNA reads TGTGCCAGCAGTTACTCCCACTCCAACCACGGGGGGGATACGCAGTATTTT. This codes for CASSYSHSNHGGDTQYF.

CDR3 loop: CASSESGYNEQFF. The CDR3 region has the DNA TGCGCCAGCAGTGAGTCTGGTTACAATGAGCAGTTCTTC. The V gene is TRBV10-1, the J gene TRBJ2-1; no clear D gene. V was clipped by 0 bases and J by 4 bases, with 4 bases between them. This CDR3 is 13 amino acids long. The V gene's germline CDR1 is WNHNN and CDR2 SYGVQD (reference sequence).

The sample holds many counts of this clonotype. The CDR3 region has the DNA TGTGCCAGCAGCTTAACTGGACAACATAATTCACCCCTCCACTTT. It yields the protein CASSLTGQHNSPLHF. The V and J genes are TRBV7-3 and TRBJ1-6; TRBD1 might be the D (5 bases). Germline V gene sequence: CDR1 SGHTA, CDR2 FQGTGA. CDR3 size: 15 residues. V dropped 0 bases and J dropped 5 bases, with 8 bases sitting between them.

This clonotype was seen a few times. The V gene is TRBV27, the J gene TRBJ2-1; D gene unclear. The CDR3 runs to 13 residues. Germline V lookup: CDR1 MNHEY, CDR2 SMNVEV (reference sequence). Trimming pared 4 bases from V and 13 bases from J, leaving 17 bases between. This CDR3 reads CASSSRAASAQFF. The CDR3 DNA reads TGTGCCAGCAGTTCTCGGGCCGCCTCGGCCCAGTTCTTC.

The chain recombines TRBV20-1 with TRBJ2-7, with 12 bases identical to TRBD2. CDR3 length: 18 residues. V lost 6 bases and J lost 0; bases outside the gene matches: 15. Germline V lookup: CDR1 DFQATT, CDR2 SNEGSKA (reference sequence). The CDR3 DNA reads as TGCAGTGCCACCACGCCCGGGACTAGCGGGTCCAACTCCTACGAGCAGTACTTC. It encodes CSATTPGTSGSNSYEQYF.

V usage is TRBV28 and J usage is TRBJ2-7; D might be TRBD1 or TRBD2, each matching 5 bases. The V end was cut by 4 bases, the J end by 3 bases, with 13 bases between. This CDR3 spans 14 amino acids. The germline CDR1 and CDR2 sequences are MDHEN and SYDVKM. The CDR3 DNA reads TGTGCCAGCAGTTCGGGACGGGGCTTCTACGAGCAGTACTTC. Its translation: CASSSGRGFYEQYF.

The chain carries TRBV24-1 and TRBJ1-1; TRBD1 is a possible D gene (6 bases). This CDR3 is built from 13 residues. V was clipped by 3 bases and J by 4 bases, with 8 bases between them. CDR1 is KGHDR, CDR2 SFDVKD, per germline. The CDR3 sequence is CATSDTGLTEAFF. CDR3 nucleotides: TGTGCCACCAGTGATACAGGGCTCACTGAAGCTTTCTTT.

A remark on this clonotype: An end of the junction does not agree with germline; a read error may underlie this. Written as DNA, the CDR3 is TGTACCAGCAGCTTAGATTTTCTGCTTCTCGCGGCTAGCGGGGGGGCGCGAGGGGAGACCCAGTACTTC. It codes for CTSSLDFLLLAASGGARGETQYF. The gene calls are TRBV11-2 and TRBJ2-5, with 12 positions matching TRBD2. Germline loops: CDR1 SGHAT, CDR2 FQNNGV. The CDR3 runs to 23 residues.

The rearrangement joins TRBV20-1 to TRBJ2-7; 9 bases are shared with TRBD2. Losses at the gene ends were 5 bases for V and 4 bases for J; bases not matched to a gene: 18. The CDR3 loop spans 17 amino acids. Germline V CDR1 and CDR2: DFQATT, SNEGSKA (reference sequence). This chain's CDR3 is CSAGGLVAGEVEYEQYF. The DNA of the CDR3 is TGCAGTGCTGGAGGGTTGGTAGCGGGAGAAGTTGAATACGAGCAGTACTTC.

V usage is TRBV10-3 and J usage is TRBJ2-3; TRBD2 matches 13 bases. The CDR3 contains 16 residues. J lost 2 bases, V lost 7 bases, and 6 bases had no gene match. CDR1 and CDR2 (germline): ENHRY, SYGVKD. The CDR3 bases are TGTGCCATCAACCAACTAGCGGGAGGGCCCACAGATACGCAGTATTTT. Its translation is CAINQLAGGPTDTQYF.

V usage is TRBV7-8 and J usage is TRBJ2-5, with no clear D. CDR3 length: 13 amino acids. V was trimmed by 3 bases and J by 6 bases, leaving 11 bases between them. Germline V gene lookup returns CDR1 SGHVS and CDR2 FQNEAQ. Here the CDR3 DNA reads TGTGCCAGCAGCTTCGGTCACGGCCAGACCCAGTACTTC. Protein product: CASSFGHGQTQYF. The variable domain in full, completed from reference TRBV7-8 and TRBJ2-5, reads GAGVSQSPRYKVAKRGQDVALRCDPISGHVSLFWYQQALGQGPEFLTYFQNEAQLDKSGLPSDRFFAERPEGSVSTLKIQRTQQEDSAVYLCASSFGHGQTQYFGPGTRLLVL.

Concerning this clonotype itself: Its ends do not fully match the called genes, so a read error is possible. The rearrangement links TRBV2 to TRBJ2-3, with TRBD2 identical over 8 bases. CDR1 is SNHLY, CDR2 FYNNEI, per germline. The CDR3 consists of 14 residues. CDR3 region: CASSVSGGTGTQYF. CDR3 bases: TGTGCCAGCAGTGTCAGCGGGGGCACAGGTACGCAGTATTTT.

The gene calls are TRBV28 and TRBJ2-1; TRBD1 matches at 9 bases. The CDR3 consists of 15 residues. V lost 4 bases, J lost 5 bases, and 6 bases stayed unmatched. Germline V gene lookup returns CDR1 MDHEN and CDR2 SYDVKM. In DNA form, the CDR3 reads TGTGCCAGCAGTTCGGGACAGGGTTTAAACAATGAGCAGTTCTTC. It encodes CASSSGQGLNNEQFF.

The V gene is TRBV5-1, the J gene TRBJ1-2; perhaps TRBD1 as D (5 bases). The CDR3 covers 13 residues. Germline loops: CDR1 SGHRS, CDR2 YFSETQ. Trimming took 4 bases from V and 8 from J, leaving 15 bases between them. As DNA, the CDR3 is TGCGCCAGCAGCCCCCGAGGGGCTGACGGCTACACCTTC. Protein product: CASSPRGADGYTF.

The chain employs TRBV7-9 and TRBJ1-4, with D possibly TRBD1 on 5 matching bases. Looked up from germline, CDR1 is SEHNR and CDR2 is FQNEAQ (reference sequence). The CDR3 consists of 17 residues. The V gene lost 4 bases and the J gene lost 6 bases, with 21 bases spanning the gap. CDR3 amino acids: CASSSTLQGDYDEKLFF. CDR3 sequence (DNA): TGTGCCAGCAGCTCGACATTGCAGGGAGATTACGATGAAAAACTGTTTTTT.

This chain connects TRBV7-2 to TRBJ2-3; D remains unclear. The V gene lost 1 base and the J gene lost 2 bases, with 13 bases spanning the gap. There are 16 residues in the CDR3. Germline assignment: CDR1 SGHTA and CDR2 FQGNSA. The CDR3 loop is CASSLVVQTFTDTQYF. The CDR3 DNA sequence: TGTGCCAGCAGCTTAGTTGTACAAACCTTCACAGATACGCAGTATTTT.